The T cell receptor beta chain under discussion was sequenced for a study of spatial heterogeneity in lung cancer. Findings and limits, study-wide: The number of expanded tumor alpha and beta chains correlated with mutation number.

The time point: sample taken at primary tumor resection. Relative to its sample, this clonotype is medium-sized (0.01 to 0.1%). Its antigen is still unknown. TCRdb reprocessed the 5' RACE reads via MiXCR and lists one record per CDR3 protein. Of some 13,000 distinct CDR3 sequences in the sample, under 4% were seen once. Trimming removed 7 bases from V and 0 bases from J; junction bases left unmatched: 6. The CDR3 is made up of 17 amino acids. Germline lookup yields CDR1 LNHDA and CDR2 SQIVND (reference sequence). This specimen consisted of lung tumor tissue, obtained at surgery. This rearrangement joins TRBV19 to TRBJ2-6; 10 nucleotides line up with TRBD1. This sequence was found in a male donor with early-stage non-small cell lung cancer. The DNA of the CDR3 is TGTGCCAGTATGAGGGGACAGGGGCCCTCTGGGGCCAACGTCCTGACTTTC. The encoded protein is CASMRGQGPSGANVLTF.